This T cell receptor beta chain was sequenced for a study of blood T cell repertoires in COVID-19. Seattle's enrolled individuals joined amid active infection and were then monitored longitudinally. The data were produced by immunoSEQ multiplex PCR, yet TCRdb's version contains in-frame clones alone and is incomplete. The data contain about 350,000 clones, 85% to 90% of them singletons. CDR3 length equals 21 residues. The germline V gene has CDR1 LGHNA and CDR2 YNFKEQ. V lost 0 bases to trimming and J lost 5 bases; unmatched junction nucleotides: 16. The TCR was taken from an older woman with COVID-19, enrolled during active disease. Sequencing used peripheral blood. The V gene is TRBV4-2, the J gene TRBJ2-1, with 13 positions matching TRBD2. The CDR3 region has the DNA TGTGCCAGCAGCCAAGAGGCAGGCTTACTAGCGGGGGGGCGCATAAACAATGAGCAGTTCTTC. Its translation is CASSQEAGLLAGGRINNEQFF.